The 31 T cell receptor beta chains in this list originate from one sample, sequenced in a study of T cell repertoires in cytomegalovirus infection. A single record per CDR3 protein comes from TCRdb applying MiXCR to the reads. The repertoire includes under 200,000 distinct CDR3 sequences, approximately 9.7% of them detected once, and about 4.6% sits in the top ten. The source material was PBMCs. These receptors were collected from a human donor in good health (CMV status not recorded). Some clones in this sample may be carry-over from other donors' samples.

This clonotype came up a few times. The V call is TRBV15, the J call TRBJ1-1; D might be TRBD1 (6 bases). The CDR3 has 14 amino acids. Germline CDR1 LNHNV, CDR2 YYDKDF (reference sequence). Trimming pared 3 bases from V and 8 bases from J, leaving 16 bases between. The CDR3 bases are TGTGCCACCAGCAGTCCCCTTAAACAGGGCGAAGCTTTCTTT. Translating it yields CATSSPLKQGEAFF. The entire variable domain, with the rest obtained from reference TRBV15 and TRBJ1-1, is as follows: DAMVIQNPRYQVTQFGKPVTLSCSQTLNHNVMYWYQQKSSQAPKLLFHYYDKDFNNEADTPDNFQSRRPNTSFCFLDIRSPGLGDTAMYLCATSSPLKQGEAFFGQGTRLTVV.

This clonotype has a count of ten or more. The rearrangement joins TRBV6-2 or TRBV6-3 to TRBJ2-1; 11 nucleotides match TRBD1. CDR3 length equals 15 residues. CDR1 and CDR2 (germline): MNHEY, SVGEGT. V shed 4 bases, J shed 3 bases, and the junction held 2 bases outside the gene matches. DNA of the CDR3: TGTGCCAGCAGTTTGGGGACAGGGGGCTACAATGAGCAGTTCTTC. It is translated as CASSLGTGGYNEQFF.

This clonotype was counted at least ten times. CDR3 amino acids: CASSAWSGRSSGGPQHF. The DNA for the CDR3 is TGTGCCAGCAGCGCCTGGAGCGGACGGTCCTCCGGGGGACCCCAGCATTTT. The chain links TRBV7-8 to TRBJ1-5, with D tentatively TRBD1 (5 bases). Trimming removed 5 bases from V and 10 bases from J, with 27 bases in between. CDR3 length: 17 residues. Germline V gene data show CDR1 as SGHVS and CDR2 as FQNEAQ.

In its sample, this clonotype was seen many times. CDR3 amino acids: CASSLAGRGLNNQPQHF. The CDR3 bases are TGTGCCAGCAGCTTAGCGGGCAGGGGGCTCAACAATCAGCCCCAGCATTTT. This chain connects TRBV7-9 to TRBJ1-5, with 8 positions matching TRBD1. The germline CDR1 and CDR2 sequences are SEHNR and FQNEAQ (reference sequence). Trimming cost V 0 bases and J 3 bases; bases outside gene matches: 7. The CDR3 runs 17 residues.

This chain uses TRBV20-1 with TRBJ2-7, with a tentative D call TRBD2 (5 bases). This CDR3 is built from 13 residues. V was trimmed by 3 bases and J by 6 bases, leaving 15 bases between them. In germline, CDR1 is DFQATT, CDR2 SNEGSKA (reference sequence). CDR3 coding DNA: TGCAGTGCTAGTGAGGGATCTTACGGCGAGCAGTACTTC. Its translation is CSASEGSYGEQYF.

This clonotype was seen ten or more times. The chain uses TRBV28 and TRBJ1-2; 10 nucleotides align to TRBD1. CDR1 and CDR2 from the germline V gene are MDHEN and SYDVKM. Trimming took 6 bases from V and 8 from J; bases not matched to a gene: 9. This CDR3 comprises 14 residues. The DNA for the CDR3 is TGTGCCAGCAGCCCTGGGGGACAGGGGAGGGGCTACACCTTC. Protein sequence: CASSPGGQGRGYTF.

This clonotype came up many times. The chain has TRBV6-2 or TRBV6-3 and TRBJ2-2; D call uncertain. With 7 bases removed from V and 7 bases from J, the gap between germline ends came to 10 bases. Germline values: CDR1 MNHEY, CDR2 SVGEGT. The CDR3 consists of 12 residues. The CDR3 nucleotides read TGTGCCAGCATGGGTGTGGACGGGGAGCTGTTTTTT. Amino acids: CASMGVDGELFF.

This clonotype was counted ten times or more. The rearrangement joins TRBV19 to TRBJ2-2; no firm D call. V was pared by 5 bases and J by 7 bases, with 11 bases between. CDR3 length: 13 amino acids. CDR1 and CDR2 (germline): LNHDA, SQIVND (reference sequence). The DNA for the CDR3 is TGTGCCAGTAGTCCCCACTGGGGCGGGGAGCTGTTTTTT. Translating gives CASSPHWGGELFF.

This clonotype was recorded many times. The chain is built from TRBV7-9 and TRBJ2-1, with D possibly matching TRBD2 (5 bases). The CDR3 totals 14 residues. Trimming removed 5 bases at V and 5 bases at J, with 13 bases between. Germline loops: CDR1 SEHNR, CDR2 FQNEAQ (reference sequence). CDR3 protein: CASSTLAGDNEQFF. In nucleotides, the CDR3 is TGTGCCAGCAGCACCTTAGCCGGGGACAATGAGCAGTTCTTC.

The CDR3 nucleotides read TGCGCCAGCAGCCAAGCTGCCAGGTCGATCAGTGAGCAGTTCTTC. It codes for CASSQAARSISEQFF. This rearrangement joins TRBV4-1 to TRBJ2-1; no reliable D call. The CDR3 runs 15 residues. Between the trimmed V and J ends, which lost 1 base and 9 bases, there was a span of 16 bases. Per the germline V gene, CDR1 is MGHRA and CDR2 is YSYEKL.

This clonotype has more than one count but fewer than ten. This chain links TRBV29-1 with TRBJ1-1; D possibly corresponds to TRBD1 (5 bases). CDR1 is SQVTM, CDR2 ANQGSEA, per germline. Trimming stripped 4 bases from V and 0 bases from J, with 18 bases between. This CDR3 is 16 amino acids long. The CDR3 reads CSVGGGGGNMNTEAFF. Here the CDR3 DNA reads TGCAGCGTTGGGGGGGGAGGCGGTAACATGAACACTGAAGCTTTCTTT.

This clonotype has just a few counts. CDR3 sequence: CATSATQGLNTEAFF. The CDR3 nucleotides read TGTGCCACCAGCGCCACACAGGGATTGAACACTGAAGCTTTCTTT. V gene TRBV24-1 combines with J gene TRBJ1-1, with D possibly TRBD1 on 6 matching bases. The CDR3 has 15 residues. V lost 7 bases, J lost 0 bases, and 14 bases lay in between. Per the germline V gene, CDR1 is KGHDR and CDR2 is SFDVKD.

As for this clonotype: This clone may be a read error of a much larger clone one base away. This chain joins TRBV5-6 and TRBJ2-1, with D possibly matching TRBD2 (5 bases). This CDR3 contains 17 residues. Germline V gene sequence: CDR1 SGHDT, CDR2 YYEEEE. The V end was cut by 0 bases, the J end by 5 bases, with 18 bases between. Here the CDR3 reads CASSLGELRLADNEQFF. The CDR3 DNA is TGTGCCAGCAGCTTGGGAGAGTTGCGGCTAGCCGACAATGAGCAGTTCTTC.

This clonotype was picked up many times. This chain links TRBV5-5 with TRBJ1-1; 8 positions match TRBD1. This CDR3 has 16 residues. The junction had 9 bases not matched to a gene; V was cut back by 1 base and J by 4 bases. The germline V gene has CDR1 SGHKS and CDR2 YYEKEE (reference sequence). CDR3: CASSLRPGGSGTEAFF. CDR3 nucleotides: TGTGCCAGCAGCTTGCGGCCAGGGGGCTCGGGCACTGAAGCTTTCTTT.

This chain links TRBV9 with TRBJ2-1, with unresolved D. The CDR3 runs 16 residues. Germline CDR1 is SGDLS and CDR2 is YYNGEE. V was clipped by 0 bases and J by 0 bases, with 10 bases between them. The CDR3 is CASSVVGRSSYNEQFF. CDR3 bases: TGTGCCAGCAGCGTAGTCGGGCGGAGCTCCTACAATGAGCAGTTCTTC.

V usage is TRBV20-1 and J usage is TRBJ1-1, with D possibly TRBD1 on 5 matching bases. V dropped 6 bases and J dropped 3 bases, with 17 bases sitting between them. The CDR3 covers 14 residues. Germline loops: CDR1 DFQATT, CDR2 SNEGSKA (reference sequence). CDR3 region: CSAQIVIGDTEAFF. The CDR3 DNA reads TGCAGTGCCCAAATAGTTATAGGGGACACTGAAGCTTTCTTT.

This clonotype was observed many times. The chain has TRBV19 and TRBJ1-1; D is undetermined. Germline-derived CDR1 and CDR2 are LNHDA and SQIVND (reference sequence). The CDR3 totals 17 residues. The ends were cut back, 0 bases at V and 1 base at J, with 15 bases in the middle. The CDR3 region has the DNA TGTGCCAGTAGTATAGATATAAGAGGCGGAGGGAACACTGAAGCTTTCTTT. Amino acids: CASSIDIRGGGNTEAFF.

This chain connects TRBV12-3 or TRBV12-4 to TRBJ2-4; TRBD2 matches at 13 bases. CDR3 length: 20 amino acids. V shed 1 base and J 5 bases; nucleotides not matched to a gene: 14. The CDR3 is CASSLGRTGGLAGVENIQYF. The CDR3 nucleotides are TGTGCCAGCAGTTTAGGTAGGACAGGAGGACTAGCGGGAGTGGAAAACATTCAGTACTTC.

A few counts support this clonotype. J is TRBJ1-5 and V is TRBV6-2 or TRBV6-3, with D perhaps matching TRBD1 (6 bases). There are 15 residues in the CDR3. In germline, CDR1 is MNHEY, CDR2 SVGEGT. Trimming took 4 bases from V and 5 from J, leaving 15 bases between them. The CDR3 reads CASSFILGGDQPQHF. The CDR3 bases are TGTGCCAGCAGTTTCATCTTAGGGGGGGATCAGCCCCAGCATTTT.

This clonotype has a count of ten or more. The V call is TRBV19, the J call TRBJ1-5; weak D call: TRBD1 (5 bases). Trimming cost V 7 bases and J 0 bases, with 10 bases left between them. The CDR3 has 14 residues. CDR1 is LNHDA, CDR2 SQIVND, per germline (reference sequence). DNA for the CDR3: TGTGCCAGTACCCTAGGGACTAGCAATCAGCCCCAGCATTTT. Its translation: CASTLGTSNQPQHF.

This clonotype was seen a few times. The CDR3 DNA follows: TGCGCCAGCAGCCGAGGAGGATACGGGGGCCCGAACACTGAAGCTTTCTTT. Translated, it gives CASSRGGYGGPNTEAFF. V is TRBV5-1 and J is TRBJ1-1; TRBD1 is a possible D gene (6 bases). Germline CDR1 and CDR2: SGHRS and YFSETQ. Trimming took 4 bases from V and 1 from J, leaving 20 bases between them. The CDR3 length is 17 residues. Together with reference TRBV5-1 and TRBJ1-1, the CDR3 gives the full variable domain: KAGVTQTPRYLIKTRGQQVTLSCSPISGHRSVSWYQQTPGQGLQFLFEYFSETQRNKGNFPGRFSGRQFSNSRSEMNVSTLELGDSALYLCASSRGGYGGPNTEAFFGQGTRLTVV.

This clonotype was detected ten times or more. The V and J genes are TRBV28 and TRBJ1-6; 11 nucleotides match TRBD1. Looked up from germline, CDR1 is MDHEN and CDR2 is SYDVKM. This CDR3 has 15 residues. Losses at the gene ends were 3 bases for V and 9 bases for J; bases not matched to a gene: 4. CDR3 residues: CASSFSGQGGSPLHF. CDR3 DNA: TGTGCCAGCAGTTTTTCGGGACAGGGGGGTTCACCCCTCCACTTT. The complete variable domain, with remaining parts taken from reference TRBV28 and TRBJ1-6, reads DVKVTQSSRYLVKRTGEKVFLECVQDMDHENMFWYRQDPGLGLRLIYFSYDVKMKEKGDIPEGYSVSREKKERFSLILESASTNQTSMYLCASSFSGQGGSPLHFGNGTRLTVT.

This clonotype was observed a handful of times. The chain carries TRBV20-1 and TRBJ2-1; 8 bases fit TRBD2. CDR3 length equals 14 residues. The V and J ends lost 3 bases and 7 bases, in that order; junction bases with no gene match: 8. Germline CDR1 and CDR2: DFQATT and SNEGSKA (reference sequence). DNA for the CDR3: TGCAGTGCTAGGTACGGGAGGGCCCCGAATGAGCAGTTCTTC. As protein: CSARYGRAPNEQFF.

This sequence joins TRBV12-3 or TRBV12-4 and TRBJ2-3; possible D gene TRBD2, 6 bases. This CDR3 comprises 16 residues. V lost 6 bases to trimming and J lost 3 bases, with 19 bases between them. CDR3 sequence reads: CASSFFPGRETDTQYF. DNA of the CDR3: TGTGCCAGCAGCTTCTTTCCCGGGAGAGAAACAGATACGCAGTATTTT.

This clonotype was recorded once. The V call is TRBV7-9, the J call TRBJ2-1, with D unclear. The CDR3 loop spans 15 amino acids. Trimming removed 0 bases at V and 3 bases at J, with 9 bases between. Germline V gene sequence: CDR1 SEHNR, CDR2 FQNEAQ (reference sequence). In DNA form, the CDR3 reads TGTGCCAGCAGCTTAGCACGGCTGAACTACAATGAGCAGTTCTTC. Its protein is CASSLARLNYNEQFF.

This clonotype was detected many times. The V call is TRBV7-2, the J call TRBJ2-1; TRBD2 agrees at 13 bases. Germline loops: CDR1 SGHTA, CDR2 FQGNSA. J gave up 9 bases and V 8 bases, and 7 bases lay outside the gene matches. This CDR3 has 14 amino acids. The CDR3 loop is CASDGLAGVREQFF. CDR3 sequence (DNA): TGTGCCAGCGACGGACTAGCGGGAGTTCGTGAGCAGTTCTTC. Looking up the rest from reference TRBV7-2 and TRBJ2-1 gives the full variable domain: GAGVSQSPSNKVTEKGKDVELRCDPISGHTALYWYRQSLGQGLEFLIYFQGNSAPDKSGLPSDRFSAERTGGSVSTLTIQRTQQEDSAVYLCASDGLAGVREQFFGPGTRLTVL.

This clonotype has a count of ten or more. The chain recombines TRBV12-3 or TRBV12-4 with TRBJ1-4; TRBD1 is a possible D gene (5 bases). The CDR3 consists of 13 residues. V was trimmed by 8 bases and J by 4 bases, leaving 11 bases between them. DNA for the CDR3: TGTGCCAGCTCTCGGCAGGGTAATGAAAAACTGTTTTTT. Translated, it gives CASSRQGNEKLFF.

This chain's CDR3 is CSVDAQGIGELFF. DNA for the CDR3: TGCAGCGTTGATGCACAGGGAATCGGGGAGCTGTTTTTT. J is TRBJ2-2 and V is TRBV29-1, with D possibly TRBD1 on 6 matching bases. Germline V gene data show CDR1 as SQVTM and CDR2 as ANQGSEA. The CDR3 has 13 amino acids. Trimming took 3 bases from V and 7 from J, leaving 12 bases between them.

This clonotype was seen ten or more times. This chain connects TRBV7-2 to TRBJ2-5, with 9 positions matching TRBD1. Germline V gene data show CDR1 as SGHTA and CDR2 as FQGNSA. The length of the CDR3 is 15 residues. V lost 2 bases to trimming and J lost 1 base; unmatched junction nucleotides: 2. CDR3 amino acids: CASSLPGQGQETQYF. DNA of the CDR3: TGTGCCAGCAGCTTACCGGGACAGGGCCAAGAGACCCAGTACTTC. The whole variable domain, remainder taken from reference TRBV7-2 and TRBJ2-5, is GAGVSQSPSNKVTEKGKDVELRCDPISGHTALYWYRQSLGQGLEFLIYFQGNSAPDKSGLPSDRFSAERTGGSVSTLTIQRTQQEDSAVYLCASSLPGQGQETQYFGPGTRLLVL.

This clonotype appeared a few times. J is TRBJ2-5 and V is TRBV7-9; tentatively, D is TRBD2 (6 bases). The V end lost 6 bases, the J end lost 2 bases, and 13 bases lay between the germline ends. This CDR3 contains 14 residues. Germline assignment: CDR1 SEHNR and CDR2 FQNEAQ (reference sequence). CDR3 sequence (DNA): TGTGCCAGCAGTGCGGGGAACTCACAAGAGACCCAGTACTTC. It is translated as CASSAGNSQETQYF.

Regarding this clonotype: A clone one base away is much larger, so this may be a read error. The V call is TRBV27, the J call TRBJ2-7, with 9 bases that match TRBD1. The CDR3 spans 14 residues. In germline, CDR1 is MNHEY, CDR2 SMNVEV (reference sequence). The CDR3 loop is CANSRVQGAGEQYF. The CDR3 DNA reads TGTGCCAACAGTCGAGTACAGGGGGCGGGCGAGCAGTACTTC.